Each of the 12 T cell receptor beta chains below was sequenced from the same sample in a study of cytomegalovirus exposure and HLA in healthy donors. The study ran its PCR with 60 Vbeta and 13 Jbeta primers. The protocol was immunoSEQ multiplex PCR, while the TCRdb copy is restricted to in-frame clones and leaves out a portion. The sample carries fewer than 250,000 clones, roughly 80% recorded once. Material for sequencing was PBMCs. Source of these receptors: a male donor in good health and CMV-seronegative.

The rearrangement uses TRBV27 and TRBJ2-7; 10 positions agree with TRBD1. Germline assignment: CDR1 MNHEY and CDR2 SMNVEV (reference sequence). The CDR3 covers 15 residues. The V segment lost 1 base and the J segment 5 bases; nucleotides outside the gene matches: 5. CDR3: CASSLWGQGFNEQYF. DNA of the CDR3: TGTGCCAGCAGTTTATGGGGACAGGGGTTCAACGAGCAGTACTTC.

The chain recombines TRBV6-5 with TRBJ2-1; D not certain. The V and J ends lost 5 bases and 2 bases respectively, with 7 bases between them. The CDR3 consists of 13 residues. CDR1 and CDR2 (germline): MNHEY, SVGAGI. The CDR3: CASSGAPYNEQFF. CDR3 sequence (DNA): TGTGCCAGCAGTGGAGCTCCCTACAATGAGCAGTTCTTC.

The chain links TRBV19 to TRBJ1-5, with TRBD1 as a possible D gene (5 bases). This CDR3 is 16 amino acids long. Germline V CDR1 and CDR2: LNHDA, SQIVND (reference sequence). V was shortened by 4 bases and J by 0 bases, with 13 bases between the two germline ends. The CDR3 coding sequence is TGTGCCAGTAGTAGGTGGGAGGGGAATAGCAATCAGCCCCAGCATTTT. This sequence encodes CASSRWEGNSNQPQHF.

The chain carries TRBV2 and TRBJ1-2; 8 nucleotides line up with TRBD1. Germline V gene lookup returns CDR1 SNHLY and CDR2 FYNNEI. The CDR3 has 14 amino acids. The V segment lost 6 bases and the J segment 0 bases; nucleotides outside the gene matches: 3. The CDR3 spells CASRGTGSNYGYTF. Written as DNA, the CDR3 is TGTGCCAGCAGAGGGACAGGTTCTAACTATGGCTACACCTTC.

The V call is TRBV28, the J call TRBJ2-1, with TRBD2 matching over 8 bases. CDR1 is MDHEN and CDR2 is SYDVKM in the germline V gene. This CDR3 comprises 15 residues. The V gene end was trimmed by 3 bases and the J gene end by 6 bases; junction bases not matched to a gene: 7. The CDR3 DNA is TGTGCCAGCAGTTTTATCAGCGGGAGTGCCAATGAGCAGTTCTTC. Translation gives CASSFISGSANEQFF. Using reference TRBV28 and TRBJ2-1 for the parts outside the CDR3, the full variable domain is DVKVTQSSRYLVKRTGEKVFLECVQDMDHENMFWYRQDPGLGLRLIYFSYDVKMKEKGDIPEGYSVSREKKERFSLILESASTNQTSMYLCASSFISGSANEQFFGPGTRLTVL.

The rearrangement uses TRBV5-1 and TRBJ1-2; D gene unclear. Germline CDR1 SGHRS, CDR2 YFSETQ. The CDR3 consists of 14 residues. The V end was cut by 0 bases, the J end by 6 bases, with 12 bases between. The CDR3: CASSLDKGAHGYTF. The CDR3 bases are TGCGCCAGCAGCTTGGATAAGGGAGCCCATGGCTACACCTTC.

This clone was observed a handful of times. The chain carries TRBV18 and TRBJ2-7, with 8 bases that match TRBD1. Germline trimming cut 6 bases from V and 4 bases from J; bases unmatched to any gene: 5. CDR1 is KGHSH and CDR2 is LQKENI in the germline V gene. There are 13 residues in the CDR3. CDR3 region: CASSPGTGYEQYF. Written as DNA, the CDR3 is TGTGCCAGCTCCCCCGGGACAGGTTACGAGCAGTACTTC. The whole variable domain, filled in from reference TRBV18 and TRBJ2-7, reads NAGVMQNPRHLVRRRGQEARLRCSPMKGHSHVYWYRQLPEEGLKFMVYLQKENIIDESGMPKERFSAEFPKEGPSILRIQQVVRGDSAAYFCASSPGTGYEQYFGPGTRLTVT.

This clone was seen a single time. Here the CDR3 DNA reads TGTGCCAGCAGCTCATTACAGGGTGAGCAGTTCTTC. This gives the protein CASSSLQGEQFF. V gene TRBV7-9 combines with J gene TRBJ2-1; a possible D gene is TRBD1 (6 bases). V was cut by 4 bases and J by 9 bases, with 10 bases left in between. CDR1 SEHNR and CDR2 FQNEAQ come from the germline V gene (reference sequence). The CDR3 is 12 residues long.

The chain combines TRBV29-1 with TRBJ2-2, with D maybe TRBD1 (6 bases). The V gene's germline CDR1 is SQVTM and CDR2 ANQGSEA. The CDR3 spans 13 residues. Trimming removed 7 bases from V and 6 bases from J, with 15 bases in between. The CDR3 sequence: CSALRGEPGELFF. CDR3 sequence (DNA): TGCAGCGCACTCAGGGGAGAGCCCGGGGAGCTGTTTTTT.

The J gene is TRBJ2-5, the V gene TRBV4-1, with TRBD2 identical over 7 bases. Germline V gene data show CDR1 as MGHRA and CDR2 as YSYEKL. This CDR3 is 14 amino acids long. V shed 3 bases and J 2 bases; nucleotides not matched to a gene: 3. This CDR3 reads CASSQWGGQETQYF. The CDR3 DNA is TGCGCCAGCAGCCAGTGGGGGGGTCAAGAGACCCAGTACTTC.

This rearrangement joins TRBV19 to TRBJ1-1; 8 nucleotides match TRBD1. Germline V lookup: CDR1 LNHDA, CDR2 SQIVND (reference sequence). Germline trimming cut 4 bases from V and 6 bases from J; bases unmatched to any gene: 4. The CDR3 covers 13 residues. The CDR3 nucleotides are TGTGCCAGTAGTAACCCGGACAGGGCTGAAGCTTTCTTT. Translating it yields CASSNPDRAEAFF.

J is TRBJ2-7 and V is TRBV6-5; 8 bases map to TRBD1. The CDR3 runs to 15 residues. The V gene's germline CDR1 is MNHEY and CDR2 SVGAGI. V shed 4 bases, J shed 0 bases, and the junction held 5 bases outside the gene matches. This chain's CDR3 is CASSFQGAGSYEQYF. The CDR3, as DNA: TGTGCCAGCAGTTTCCAGGGGGCAGGCTCCTACGAGCAGTACTTC.